Given below is one TCR beta chain in context. What it binds is unknown. This sequence is one base from a far larger clone and is likely a read error. Assembly of TCR beta libraries relied on iRepertoire HTBI primers together with Arm-PCR of CDR3 regions. Each CDR3 protein gets one entry after TCRdb re-called the multiplex PCR reads with MiXCR. The data show approximately 270,000 distinct CDR3 sequences, 18% seen once. Time point denoted: newly diagnosed GD, antithyroid drugs for less than 3 months. Following extraction of RNA from PBMCs, that RNA was used to make the TCR library. This sample was included in a study of regulatory T cells in long-lasting Graves disease. The study's findings and limits: Favored usage of TRBV28, TRBJ1-2 and TRBJ2-5 was recorded in persistent disease.

The V gene end was trimmed by 5 bases and the J gene end by 10 bases; junction bases not matched to a gene: 11. The CDR3 has 15 residues. Germline V gene lookup returns CDR1 SGHNT and CDR2 YENEEA. These data also featured in a second study, about T cells in Graves' hyperthyroidism and ophthalmopathy. That report adds: Diagnosis of hyperthyroidism was new in patients aged 18 to 65, and its duration was under 2 months.

V usage is TRBV11-3 and J usage is TRBJ2-1; TRBD1 agrees at 10 bases. This clonotype originated in a young woman with Graves disease. Sequencing was performed on peripheral blood mononuclear cells (PBMCs), taken at new diagnosis, from a patient treated with antithyroid drugs. The CDR3 DNA reads as TGTGCCAGCAGCCCCGGGACAGGGGAAATGGGCGAGCAGTTCTTC. This sequence encodes CASSPGTGEMGEQFF.